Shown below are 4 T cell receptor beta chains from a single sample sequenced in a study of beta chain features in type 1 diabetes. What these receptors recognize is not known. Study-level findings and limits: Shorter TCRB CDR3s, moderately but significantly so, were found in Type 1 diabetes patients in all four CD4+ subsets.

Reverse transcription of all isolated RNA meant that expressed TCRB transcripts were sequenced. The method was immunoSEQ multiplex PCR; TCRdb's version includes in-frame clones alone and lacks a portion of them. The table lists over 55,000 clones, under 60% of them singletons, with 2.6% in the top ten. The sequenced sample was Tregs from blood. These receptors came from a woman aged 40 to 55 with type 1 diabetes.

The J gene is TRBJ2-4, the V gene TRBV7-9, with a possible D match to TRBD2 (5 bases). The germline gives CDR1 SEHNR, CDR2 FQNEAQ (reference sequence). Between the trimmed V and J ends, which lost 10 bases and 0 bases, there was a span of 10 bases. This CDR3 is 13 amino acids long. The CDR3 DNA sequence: TGTGCCATAGCCGGGATAGCCAAAAACATTCAGTACTTC. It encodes CAIAGIAKNIQYF.

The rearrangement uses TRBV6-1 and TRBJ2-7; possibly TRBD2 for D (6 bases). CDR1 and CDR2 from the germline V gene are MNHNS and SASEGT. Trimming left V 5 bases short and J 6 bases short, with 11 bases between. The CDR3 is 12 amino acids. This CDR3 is CASSSGRTEQYF. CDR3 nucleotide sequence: TGTGCCAGCAGTTCGGGGAGGACCGAGCAGTACTTC.

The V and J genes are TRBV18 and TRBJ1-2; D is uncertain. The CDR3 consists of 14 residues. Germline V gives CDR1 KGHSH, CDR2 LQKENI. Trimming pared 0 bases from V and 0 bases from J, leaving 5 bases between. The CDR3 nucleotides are TGTGCCAGCTCACCACCGAACTCTAACTATGGCTACACCTTC. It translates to CASSPPNSNYGYTF.

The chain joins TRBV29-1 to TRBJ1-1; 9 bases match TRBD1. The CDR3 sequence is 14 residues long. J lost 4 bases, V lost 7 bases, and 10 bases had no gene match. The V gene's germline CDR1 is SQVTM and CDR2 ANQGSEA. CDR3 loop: CSAAPMTGGTEAFF. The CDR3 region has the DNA TGCAGCGCCGCTCCAATGACAGGGGGCACTGAAGCTTTCTTT.